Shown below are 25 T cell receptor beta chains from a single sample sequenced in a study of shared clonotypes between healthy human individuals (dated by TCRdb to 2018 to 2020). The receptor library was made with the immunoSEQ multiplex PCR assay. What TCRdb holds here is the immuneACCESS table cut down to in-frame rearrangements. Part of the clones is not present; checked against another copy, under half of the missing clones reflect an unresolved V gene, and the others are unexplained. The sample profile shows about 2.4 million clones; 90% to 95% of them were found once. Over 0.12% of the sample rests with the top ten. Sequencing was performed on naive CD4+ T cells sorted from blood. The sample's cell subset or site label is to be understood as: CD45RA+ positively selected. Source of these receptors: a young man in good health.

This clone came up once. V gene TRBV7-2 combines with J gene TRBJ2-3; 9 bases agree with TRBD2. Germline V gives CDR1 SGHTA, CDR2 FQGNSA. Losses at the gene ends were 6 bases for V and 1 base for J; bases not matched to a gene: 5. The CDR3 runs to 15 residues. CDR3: CASRPASGGTDTQYF. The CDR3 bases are TGTGCCAGCAGACCAGCTAGCGGGGGCACAGATACGCAGTATTTT.

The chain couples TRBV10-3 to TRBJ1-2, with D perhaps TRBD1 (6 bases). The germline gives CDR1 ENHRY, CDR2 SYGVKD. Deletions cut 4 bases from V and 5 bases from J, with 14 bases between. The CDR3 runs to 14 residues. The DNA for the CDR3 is TGTGCCATCAGTGCTACAGGGTCCAGGTATGGCTACACCTTC. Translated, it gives CAISATGSRYGYTF.

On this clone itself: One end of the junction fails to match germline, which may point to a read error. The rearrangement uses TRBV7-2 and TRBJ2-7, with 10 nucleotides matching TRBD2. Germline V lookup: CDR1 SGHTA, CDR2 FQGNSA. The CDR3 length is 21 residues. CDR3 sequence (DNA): TGTGCCAGCAGCCTAGCTTTTAGCTATGTTTCGGGACTAGCGTTCTCCTACGAGCAGTACTTC. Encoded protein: CASSLAFSYVSGLAFSYEQYF.

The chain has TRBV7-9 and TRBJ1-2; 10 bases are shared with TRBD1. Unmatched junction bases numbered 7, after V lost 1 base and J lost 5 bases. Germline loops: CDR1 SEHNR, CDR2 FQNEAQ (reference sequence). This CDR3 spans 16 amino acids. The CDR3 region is CASSLGLPGQGYGYTF. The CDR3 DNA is TGTGCCAGCAGCTTAGGTCTCCCGGGACAGGGGTATGGCTACACCTTC. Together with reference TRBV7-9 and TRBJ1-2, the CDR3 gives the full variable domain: DTGVSQNPRHKITKRGQNVTFRCDPISEHNRLYWYRQTLGQGPEFLTYFQNEAQLEKSRLLSDRFSAERPKGSFSTLEIQRTEQGDSAMYLCASSLGLPGQGYGYTFGSGTRLTVV.

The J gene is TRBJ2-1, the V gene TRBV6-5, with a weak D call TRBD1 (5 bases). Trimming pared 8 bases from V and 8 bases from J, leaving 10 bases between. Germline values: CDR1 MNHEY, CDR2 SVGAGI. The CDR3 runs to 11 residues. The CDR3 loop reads CASARADEQFF. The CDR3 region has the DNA TGTGCCAGCGCCAGGGCCGATGAGCAGTTCTTC.

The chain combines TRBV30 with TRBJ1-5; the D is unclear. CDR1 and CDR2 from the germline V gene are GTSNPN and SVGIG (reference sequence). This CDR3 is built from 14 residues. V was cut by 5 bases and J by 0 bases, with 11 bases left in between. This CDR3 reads CAWGAGNSNQPQHF. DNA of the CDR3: TGTGCCTGGGGAGCCGGTAATAGCAATCAGCCCCAGCATTTT.

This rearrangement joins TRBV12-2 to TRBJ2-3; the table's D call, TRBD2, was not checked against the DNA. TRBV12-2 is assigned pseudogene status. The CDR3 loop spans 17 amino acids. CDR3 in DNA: TGTGCAAGTCGCTTAGCGTTTTATGAAGAGAAATCAGATACGCAGTATTTT. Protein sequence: CASRLAFYEEKSDTQYF.

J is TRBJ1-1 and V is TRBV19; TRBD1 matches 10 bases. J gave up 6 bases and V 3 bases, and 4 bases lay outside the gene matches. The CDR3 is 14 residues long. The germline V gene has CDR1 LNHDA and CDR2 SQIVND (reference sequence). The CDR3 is CASSIGTGDAEAFF. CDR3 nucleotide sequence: TGTGCCAGTAGTATCGGGACAGGGGATGCTGAAGCTTTCTTT.

This CDR3 reads CASKWQDYGYTF. In nucleotides, the CDR3 is TGTGCCAGTAAGTGGCAGGACTATGGCTACACCTTC. V and J are TRBV19 and TRBJ1-2; D ambiguous. V lost 7 bases, J lost 3 bases, and 9 bases lay in between. CDR1 and CDR2 (germline): LNHDA, SQIVND (reference sequence). This CDR3 spans 12 amino acids.

Written as DNA, the CDR3 is TGTGCCAGCAGCCAACGGGCGGGAGCCCAAGAGACCCAGTACTTC. This translates into CASSQRAGAQETQYF. The chain uses TRBV14 and TRBJ2-5; 7 bases match TRBD2. The V gene's germline CDR1 is SGHDN and CDR2 FVKESK. The CDR3 runs to 15 residues. V shed 2 bases and J 1 base; nucleotides not matched to a gene: 4.

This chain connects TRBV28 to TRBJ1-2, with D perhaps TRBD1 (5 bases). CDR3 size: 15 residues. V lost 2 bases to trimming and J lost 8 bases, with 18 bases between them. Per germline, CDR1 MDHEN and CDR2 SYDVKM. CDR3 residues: CASSLRIDGDSGYTF. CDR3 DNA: TGTGCCAGCAGTTTACGGATAGACGGGGACTCAGGCTACACCTTC.

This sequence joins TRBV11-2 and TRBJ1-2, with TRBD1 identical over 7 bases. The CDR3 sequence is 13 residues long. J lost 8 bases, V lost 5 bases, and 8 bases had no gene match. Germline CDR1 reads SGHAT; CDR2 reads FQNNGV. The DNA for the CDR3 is TGTGCCAGCAGCCCCGGGACAGCTAGCGGCTACACCTTC. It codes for CASSPGTASGYTF.

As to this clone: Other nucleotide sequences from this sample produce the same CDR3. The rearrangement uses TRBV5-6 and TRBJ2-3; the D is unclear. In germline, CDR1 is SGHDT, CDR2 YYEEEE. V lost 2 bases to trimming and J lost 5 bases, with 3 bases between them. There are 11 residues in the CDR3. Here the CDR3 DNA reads TGTGCCAGCAGCTTTCAAGATACGCAGTATTTT. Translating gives CASSFQDTQYF.

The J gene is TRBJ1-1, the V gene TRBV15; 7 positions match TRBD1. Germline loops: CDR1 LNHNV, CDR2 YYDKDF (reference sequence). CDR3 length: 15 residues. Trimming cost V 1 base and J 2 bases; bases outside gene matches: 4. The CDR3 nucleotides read TGTGCCACCAGCAGAGGGGACAGAGATAACACTGAAGCTTTCTTT. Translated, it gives CATSRGDRDNTEAFF.

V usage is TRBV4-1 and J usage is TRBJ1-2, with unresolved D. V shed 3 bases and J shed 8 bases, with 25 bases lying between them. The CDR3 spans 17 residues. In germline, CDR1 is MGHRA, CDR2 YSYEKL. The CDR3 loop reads CASSQAIGRQISIGYTF. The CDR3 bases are TGCGCCAGCAGCCAGGCCATTGGAAGACAAATATCTATCGGCTACACCTTC.

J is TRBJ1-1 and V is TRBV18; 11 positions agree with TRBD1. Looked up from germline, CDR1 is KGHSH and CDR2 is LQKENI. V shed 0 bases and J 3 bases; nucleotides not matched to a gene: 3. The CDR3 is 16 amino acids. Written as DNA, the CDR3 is TGTGCCAGCTCACCACCGGGACAGGGGGTACACACTGAAGCTTTCTTT. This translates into CASSPPGQGVHTEAFF.

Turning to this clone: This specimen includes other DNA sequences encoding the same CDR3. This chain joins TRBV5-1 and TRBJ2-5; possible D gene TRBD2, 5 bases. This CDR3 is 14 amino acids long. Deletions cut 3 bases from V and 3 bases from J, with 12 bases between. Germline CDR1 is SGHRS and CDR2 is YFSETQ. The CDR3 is CASSSGGGEETQYF. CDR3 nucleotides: TGCGCCAGCAGCTCCGGAGGAGGTGAAGAGACCCAGTACTTC. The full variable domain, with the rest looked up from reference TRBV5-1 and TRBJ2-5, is KAGVTQTPRYLIKTRGQQVTLSCSPISGHRSVSWYQQTPGQGLQFLFEYFSETQRNKGNFPGRFSGRQFSNSRSEMNVSTLELGDSALYLCASSSGGGEETQYFGPGTRLLVL.

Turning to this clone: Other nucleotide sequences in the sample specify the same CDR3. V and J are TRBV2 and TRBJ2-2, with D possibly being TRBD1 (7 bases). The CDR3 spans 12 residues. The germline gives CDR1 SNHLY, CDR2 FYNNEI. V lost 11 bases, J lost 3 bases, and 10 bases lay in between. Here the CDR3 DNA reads TGTGCCTCCAGGGGGGACACCGGGGAGCTGTTTTTT. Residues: CASRGDTGELFF.

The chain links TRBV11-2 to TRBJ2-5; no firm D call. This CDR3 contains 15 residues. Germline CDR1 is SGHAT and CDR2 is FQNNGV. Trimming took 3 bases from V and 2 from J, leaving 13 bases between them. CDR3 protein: CASSFSDGSQETQYF. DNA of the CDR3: TGTGCCAGCAGCTTCTCAGACGGATCTCAAGAGACCCAGTACTTC.

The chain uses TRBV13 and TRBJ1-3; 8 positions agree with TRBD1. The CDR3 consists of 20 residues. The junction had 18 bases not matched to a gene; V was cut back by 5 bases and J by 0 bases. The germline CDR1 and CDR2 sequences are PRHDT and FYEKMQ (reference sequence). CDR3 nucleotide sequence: TGTGCCAGCAGCCTCCGCCCGGGACAGGTGAGCCGCGGCTCTGGAAACACCATATATTTT. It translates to CASSLRPGQVSRGSGNTIYF.

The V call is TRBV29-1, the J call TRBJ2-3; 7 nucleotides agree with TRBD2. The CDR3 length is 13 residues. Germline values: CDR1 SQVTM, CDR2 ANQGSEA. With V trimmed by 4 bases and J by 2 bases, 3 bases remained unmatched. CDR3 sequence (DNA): TGCAGCGTTGTCGGACTAGTCACAGATACGCAGTATTTT. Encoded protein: CSVVGLVTDTQYF.

The CDR3 nucleotides are TGTGCTAGTGGTCCACGACAGGGCAACTACGAGCAGTACTTC. Protein: CASGPRQGNYEQYF. The chain carries TRBV12-5 and TRBJ2-7; 7 positions agree with TRBD1. The V and J ends lost 5 bases and 3 bases, in that order; junction bases with no gene match: 7. This CDR3 is built from 14 residues. CDR1 LGHNT and CDR2 FRNRAP come from the germline V gene.

CDR3 bases: TGCAGCGTTGAACCCCTCTATGGCTACACCTTC. Translating it yields CSVEPLYGYTF. This chain uses TRBV29-1 with TRBJ1-2; D call uncertain. V was shortened by 2 bases and J by 4 bases, with 5 bases between the two germline ends. The CDR3 loop spans 11 amino acids. In germline, CDR1 is SQVTM, CDR2 ANQGSEA.

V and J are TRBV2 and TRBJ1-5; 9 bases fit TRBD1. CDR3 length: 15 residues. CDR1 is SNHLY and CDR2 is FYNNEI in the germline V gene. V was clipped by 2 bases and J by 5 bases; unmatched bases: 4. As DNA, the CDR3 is TGTGCCAGCAGTGAATACAGGGGGCAAGATCAGCCCCAGCATTTT. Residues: CASSEYRGQDQPQHF.

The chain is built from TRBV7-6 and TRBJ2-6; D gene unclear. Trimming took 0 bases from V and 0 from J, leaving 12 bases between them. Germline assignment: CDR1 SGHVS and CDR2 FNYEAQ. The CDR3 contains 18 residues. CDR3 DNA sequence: TGTGCCAGCAGCTTAGCGTCTAAACAGAGCTCTGGGGCCAACGTCCTGACTTTC. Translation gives CASSLASKQSSGANVLTF.